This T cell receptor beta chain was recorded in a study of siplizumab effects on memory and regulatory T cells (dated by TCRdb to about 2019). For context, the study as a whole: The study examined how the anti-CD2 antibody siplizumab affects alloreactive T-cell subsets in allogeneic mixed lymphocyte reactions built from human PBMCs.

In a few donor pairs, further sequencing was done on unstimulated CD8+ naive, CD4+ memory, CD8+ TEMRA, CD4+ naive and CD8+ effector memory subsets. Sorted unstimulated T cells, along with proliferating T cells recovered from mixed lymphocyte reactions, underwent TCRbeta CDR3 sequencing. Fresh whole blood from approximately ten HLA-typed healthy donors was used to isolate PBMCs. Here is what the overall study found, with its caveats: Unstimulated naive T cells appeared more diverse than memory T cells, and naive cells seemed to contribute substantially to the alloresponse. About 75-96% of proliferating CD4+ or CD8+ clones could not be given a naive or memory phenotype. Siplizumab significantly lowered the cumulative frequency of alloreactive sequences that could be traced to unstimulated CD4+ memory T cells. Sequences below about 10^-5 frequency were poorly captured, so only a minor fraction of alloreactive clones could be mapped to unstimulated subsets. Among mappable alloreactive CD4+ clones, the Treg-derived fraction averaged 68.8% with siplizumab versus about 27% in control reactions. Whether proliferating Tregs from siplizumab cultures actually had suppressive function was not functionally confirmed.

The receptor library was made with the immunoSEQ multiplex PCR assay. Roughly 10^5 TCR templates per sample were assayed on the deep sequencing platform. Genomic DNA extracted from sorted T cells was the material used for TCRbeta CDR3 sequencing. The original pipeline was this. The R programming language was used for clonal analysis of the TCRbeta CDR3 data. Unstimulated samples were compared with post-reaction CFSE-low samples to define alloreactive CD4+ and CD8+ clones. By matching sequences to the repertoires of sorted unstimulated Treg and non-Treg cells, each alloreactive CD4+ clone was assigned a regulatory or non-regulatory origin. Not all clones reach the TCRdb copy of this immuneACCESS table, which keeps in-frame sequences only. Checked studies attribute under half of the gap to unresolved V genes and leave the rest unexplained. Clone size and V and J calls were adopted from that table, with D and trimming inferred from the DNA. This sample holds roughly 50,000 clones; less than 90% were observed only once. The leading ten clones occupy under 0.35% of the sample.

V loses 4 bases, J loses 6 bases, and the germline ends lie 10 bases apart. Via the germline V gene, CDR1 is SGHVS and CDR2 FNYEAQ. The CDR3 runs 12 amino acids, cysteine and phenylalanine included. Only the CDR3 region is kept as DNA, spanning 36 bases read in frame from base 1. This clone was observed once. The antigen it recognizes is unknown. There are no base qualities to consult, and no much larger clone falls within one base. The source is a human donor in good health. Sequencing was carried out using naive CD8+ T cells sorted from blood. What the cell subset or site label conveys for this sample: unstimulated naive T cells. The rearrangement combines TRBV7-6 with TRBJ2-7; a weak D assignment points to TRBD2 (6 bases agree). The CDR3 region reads CASSWDGGEQYF. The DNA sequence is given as TGTGCCAGCAGCTGGGACGGGGGCGAGCAGTACTTC.